The present T cell receptor beta chain was sequenced within a study of response to subunit inactivated influenza vaccine (dated by TCRdb to the late 2010s). As for the study more broadly: Deep quantitative T cell receptor repertoire profiling was used in the study to track responses to a trivalent subunit inactivated influenza vaccine. The full study reports these points: It was suggested by the authors that each seasonal influenza vaccination may recruit only a limited number of new T cells.

This clonotype was seen only a few times. Its cognate antigen has yet to be identified. The input lacks base qualities; no much larger clone sits a single base away. The library was obtained by RT-PCR. TCRdb names Illumina HiSeq 2500 as the instrument used. The raw public reads went through TCRdb reprocessing: fastp at Q25, MiXCR clone calling, in-frame beta chains kept. CDR3 protein duplicates are merged, each entry listing the most common genes and DNA. Counted in this sample were hundreds of thousands of distinct CDR3 sequences; 25% of them appeared once. The ten top clones hold 1.5% to 2% of the sample. V loses 3 bases, J loses 1 base, and the germline ends lie 8 bases apart. As encoded in the germline V gene (reference sequence), CDR1 is LNHNV while CDR2 is YYDKDF. From its cysteine to its phenylalanine, the CDR3 spans 14 amino acids. CDR3 DNA only is kept here, 42 bases in frame from base 1.

The chain was built from TRBV15 and TRBJ2-3; a confident D gene designation cannot be given. The sequence derives from a man aged 50-59 years who received an inactivated influenza vaccine. Donor details come from another sample of the same person, matched by shared clones. Source: CD4+ T cells sorted from PBMCs, taken roughly 5 days after vaccination. The sequenced DNA: TGTGCCACCAGCAGGGACCGGCGCACAGATACGCAGTATTTT. This translates into CATSRDRRTDTQYF.